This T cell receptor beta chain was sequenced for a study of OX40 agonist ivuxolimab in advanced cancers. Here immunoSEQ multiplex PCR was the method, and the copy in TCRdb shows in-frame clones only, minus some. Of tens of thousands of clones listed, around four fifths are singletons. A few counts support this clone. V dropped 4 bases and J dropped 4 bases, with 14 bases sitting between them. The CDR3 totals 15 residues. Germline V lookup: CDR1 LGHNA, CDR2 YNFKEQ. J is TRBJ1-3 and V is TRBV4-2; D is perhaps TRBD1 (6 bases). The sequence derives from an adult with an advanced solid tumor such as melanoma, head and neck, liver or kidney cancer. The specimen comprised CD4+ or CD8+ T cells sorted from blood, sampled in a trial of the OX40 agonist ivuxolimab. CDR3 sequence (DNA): TGTGCCAGCAGCCTTTCTTCAGGGGCCGGAAACACCATATATTTT. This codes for CASSLSSGAGNTIYF.